Listed below are T cell receptor beta chains from one sample, sequenced in a study of neurological immune-mediated disorders. Via MiXCR, TCRdb re-called the 5' RACE reads, giving one row per CDR3 protein. The data show about 46,000 distinct CDR3 sequences, under 2% seen once. Sequencing used PBMCs. The receptors come from a middle-aged woman with multiple sclerosis. CDR3s include the opening cysteine and the closing phenylalanine or tryptophan. D genes are given only for firm matches. Rows give clone size only sometimes, using once, few, many, or a class for an expanded clone.

clone size	CDR3 length	J gene	D gene	V gene	CDR3 DNA	CDR3 protein
many	13	TRBJ1-1	.	TRBV29-1	TGCAGCGTTCGGGCAGGGTGGAACACTGAAGCTTTCTTT	CSVRAGWNTEAFF
many	14	TRBJ2-1	TRBD1	TRBV5-1	TGCGCCAGCAGCCTGGGACAGTTCAATAATGAGCAGTTCTTC	CASSLGQFNNEQFF
many	12	TRBJ1-2	.	TRBV10-3	TGTGCCATCAGCAGGGGAAACTATGGCTACACCTTC	CAISRGNYGYTF
many	15	TRBJ2-2	TRBD1	TRBV7-9	TGTGCCAGCAGCCCGGGACAGGGTGGCACCGGGGAGCTGTTTTTT	CASSPGQGGTGELFF
many	15	TRBJ2-5	.	TRBV20-1	TGCAGTGCTCGCGGGGTGGGGTCTTACCAAGAGACCCAGTACTTC	CSARGVGSYQETQYF
many	15	TRBJ1-2	TRBD1	TRBV6-5	TGTGCCAGCAGTTACTCGAAGACAGGGAGAGGTGGCTACACCTTC	CASSYSKTGRGGYTF
many	14	TRBJ2-2	.	TRBV6-2/TRBV6-3	TGTGCCAGCAGCAACACCTTAGGCACCGGGGAGCTGTTTTTT	CASSNTLGTGELFF
many	14	TRBJ1-1	.	TRBV10-3	TGTGCCATCAGTCCAATGGCGGGGAACACTGAAGCTTTCTTT	CAISPMAGNTEAFF
medium-sized	14	TRBJ2-7	.	TRBV3-1	TGTGCCAGCAGCCAATTTCTGGGTCCGTACGAGCAGTACTTC	CASSQFLGPYEQYF
many	15	TRBJ1-6	.	TRBV18	TGTGCCAGCTCACCAAGGAGCTCCTATAATTCACCCCTCCACTTT	CASSPRSSYNSPLHF
many	15	TRBJ2-7	TRBD2	TRBV5-1	TGCGCCAGCAGCTTGGCTAGCGGGGAATTCTACGAGCAGTACTTC	CASSLASGEFYEQYF
many	13	TRBJ2-7	.	TRBV4-1	TGCGCCAGCAGCCAAACCATACCTACAGAGCAGTACTTC	CASSQTIPTEQYF
many	14	TRBJ2-1	TRBD2	TRBV5-1	TGCGCCAGCAGCTTTTTTGGCGGGGGGAATGAGCAGTTCTTC	CASSFFGGGNEQFF
many	14	TRBJ1-5	TRBD1	TRBV12-3/TRBV12-4	TGTGCCAGCAGCGAAACAGGGGGCAATCAGCCCCAGCATTTT	CASSETGGNQPQHF
many	12	TRBJ2-1	.	TRBV27	TGTGCCAGCAGTTCGGGTTACAATGAGCAGTTCTTC	CASSSGYNEQFF
many	14	TRBJ2-2	TRBD1	TRBV6-5	TGTGCCAGCAGGGGGACAGGGGGGGCCGGGGAGCTGTTTTTT	CASRGTGGAGELFF
many	16	TRBJ2-3	TRBD2	TRBV29-1	TGCAGCGTTGGAGGCGTGGGCGGGGGGGCCTCAGATACGCAGTATTTT	CSVGGVGGGASDTQYF
many	14	TRBJ2-3	.	TRBV5-1	TGCGCCAGCAGCTCTCAGGCAAGCACAGATACGCAGTATTTT	CASSSQASTDTQYF
many	12	TRBJ2-3	.	TRBV5-1	TGCGCCAGCTCGTGGGGGGAAGATACGCAGTATTTT	CASSWGEDTQYF
many	12	TRBJ2-5	.	TRBV2	TGTGCCAGCAGTGACATTCAAGAGACCCAGTACTTC	CASSDIQETQYF
many	14	TRBJ1-4	TRBD1	TRBV5-4	TGTGCCAGCAGCTCGGACAGGATTGATGAAAAACTGTTTTTT	CASSSDRIDEKLFF
many	14	TRBJ1-1	.	TRBV10-3	TGTGCCATCAGTGACGGGGTCTCTGGGACTGAAGCTTTCTTT	CAISDGVSGTEAFF
many	18	TRBJ1-6	.	TRBV11-2	TGTGCCAGCAGCTTAAGGGCCGGGGGGGTATCAAGGGATTCACCCCTCCACTTT	CASSLRAGGVSRDSPLHF
.	13	TRBJ1-1	TRBD1	TRBV9	TGTGCCAGCAGCGTGTCAGGGGGCCCTGAAGCTTTCTTT	CASSVSGGPEAFF
many	17	TRBJ2-1	.	TRBV10-3	TGTGCCATCAGTGGGCGTGAGGTCTCCGCAGTGGACAATGAGCAGTTCTTC	CAISGREVSAVDNEQFF
many	16	TRBJ1-4	TRBD1	TRBV12-3/TRBV12-4	TGTGCCAGCAGTTTAGGGACAGGGCCAACTAATGAAAAACTGTTTTTT	CASSLGTGPTNEKLFF
many	14	TRBJ1-1	TRBD1	TRBV12-3/TRBV12-4	TGTGCCAGCAGCCCCGGACAGGGGAACACTGAAGCTTTCTTT	CASSPGQGNTEAFF
.	13	TRBJ1-2	.	TRBV5-1	TGCGCCAGCAGCCCCGACACCATCTATGGCTACACCTTC	CASSPDTIYGYTF
many	13	TRBJ1-1	TRBD1	TRBV5-1	TGCGCCAGCAGCTCCTACAGGGGAACTGAAGCTTTCTTT	CASSSYRGTEAFF
many	14	TRBJ2-3	.	TRBV20-1	TGCAGTGCCGGGGACAACCCTAGCACAGATACGCAGTATTTT	CSAGDNPSTDTQYF
many	14	TRBJ2-2	TRBD2	TRBV19	TGTGCCAGTAGTACGGGACTACACACCGGGGAGCTGTTTTTT	CASSTGLHTGELFF
many	17	TRBJ2-6	.	TRBV5-1	TGCGCCAGCAGCTTGGCCCAGGCGTACTCTGGGGCCAACGTCCTGACTTTC	CASSLAQAYSGANVLTF
many	13	TRBJ2-1	TRBD2	TRBV4-1	TGCGCCAGCAGCCGGGGACTAGCTAATGAGCAGTTCTTC	CASSRGLANEQFF
many	14	TRBJ1-2	TRBD1	TRBV2	TGTGCCAGCAGCCGGGACAGGGGGTTACGTGGCTACACCTTC	CASSRDRGLRGYTF
many	14	TRBJ1-2	.	TRBV5-1	TGCGCCAGCAGCCTCTCACGGCCGGGAGCTGGCTACACCTTC	CASSLSRPGAGYTF
many	12	TRBJ1-5	.	TRBV11-2	TGTGCCAGCAGCTCCCGCCAGCAGCCCCAGCATTTT	CASSSRQQPQHF
many	16	TRBJ2-3	.	TRBV5-1	TGCGCCAGCAGCTTGGGTCTCTTTCAGGGCACAGATACGCAGTATTTT	CASSLGLFQGTDTQYF
many	14	TRBJ1-1	.	TRBV6-5	TGTGCCAGCAGTTTAACCCCAGGGAACCCAAGGGCTTTCTTT	CASSLTPGNPRAFF
many	15	TRBJ2-2	.	TRBV9	TGTGCCAGCAGCGCCGACTCCTCGAACACCGGGGAGCTGTTTTTT	CASSADSSNTGELFF
many	18	TRBJ2-1	TRBD2	TRBV7-8	TGTGCCAGCAGCTCTGACGGGACTAGCGGGGGGGCCGACAATGAGCAGTTCTTC	CASSSDGTSGGADNEQFF
many	15	TRBJ1-5	.	TRBV5-1	TGCGCCAGCAGCTTGGCAGGGGCGGGCAATCAGCCCCAGCATTTT	CASSLAGAGNQPQHF
many	17	TRBJ2-1	TRBD2	TRBV5-1	TGCGCCAGCAGCTTGGAGGGGCGGGGGGGTCACTACAATGAGCAGTTCTTC	CASSLEGRGGHYNEQFF
many	14	TRBJ2-3	.	TRBV7-2	TGTGCCAGCAGCTTCTTCGGGGGGCCAGATACGCAGTATTTT	CASSFFGGPDTQYF